Below, 31 T cell receptor beta chains from the same sample are listed, as sequenced in a study of blood T cell repertoires in COVID-19 (TCRdb year 2020). Library preparation employed the immunoSEQ multiplex PCR assay. TCRdb mirrors the immuneACCESS table, restricted to in-frame sequences. Some clones are absent from its copies; in checked studies, under half trace to an unresolved V gene, and the reason for the others is unknown. In this sample the table shows roughly 290,000 clones, over 80% of which occur a single time. In total, the top ten clones hold around 4% of the sample. The sequencing input was peripheral blood. The receptors shown here come from a woman between 45 and 65 years old with active or convalescent COVID-19.

The count of this clone is one. The gene calls are TRBV7-2 and TRBJ2-3, with D possibly TRBD2 on 6 matching bases. The CDR3 is made up of 16 amino acids. V was trimmed by 5 bases and J by 0 bases, leaving 15 bases between them. Germline CDR1 and CDR2: SGHTA and FQGNSA. The DNA of the CDR3 is TGTGCCAGCAGCCGTCTGGGAGGCCTTAGCACAGATACGCAGTATTTT. This translates into CASSRLGGLSTDTQYF.

The chain combines TRBV19 with TRBJ2-2; D uncertain. Trimming removed 1 base from V and 5 bases from J, with 5 bases in between. Germline lookup yields CDR1 LNHDA and CDR2 SQIVND (reference sequence). CDR3 length: 13 residues. The CDR3 loop is CASSIGRTGELFF. The CDR3 nucleotides are TGTGCCAGTAGTATAGGCAGAACCGGGGAGCTGTTTTTT.

This clone was observed many times. The chain combines TRBV4-2 with TRBJ1-5; 8 bases are a match to TRBD1. With 3 bases clipped from V and 2 bases from J, the junction kept 0 bases outside the gene matches. CDR1 is LGHNA and CDR2 is YNFKEQ in the germline V gene. The CDR3 is 14 residues long. The CDR3 sequence: CASSQDRGNQPQHF. Written as DNA, the CDR3 is TGTGCCAGCAGCCAGGACAGGGGCAATCAGCCCCAGCATTTT.

The V and J genes are TRBV7-2 and TRBJ2-1; D is unresolved. Germline CDR1 reads SGHTA; CDR2 reads FQGNSA. Trimming left V 7 bases short and J 6 bases short, with 16 bases between. The CDR3 loop spans 14 amino acids. CDR3 coding DNA: TGTGCCAGCAAATCGTCCTATAGCCTCAATGAGCAGTTCTTC. It codes for CASKSSYSLNEQFF.

The J gene is TRBJ2-5, the V gene TRBV11-2, with a tentative D call TRBD1 (6 bases). Germline V gene data show CDR1 as SGHAT and CDR2 as FQNNGV. Trimming left V 5 bases short and J 7 bases short, with 17 bases between. The CDR3 loop spans 14 amino acids. The CDR3 protein is CASSRSRQAGTQYF. DNA of the CDR3: TGTGCCAGCAGCCGCAGCAGACAGGCGGGGACCCAGTACTTC.

The V call is TRBV6-1, the J call TRBJ2-7, with 7 bases aligning to TRBD2. This CDR3 has 12 amino acids. Germline loops: CDR1 MNHNS, CDR2 SASEGT. V lost 2 bases, J lost 5 bases, and 0 bases stayed unmatched. This CDR3 reads CASSETSDEQYF. As DNA, the CDR3 is TGTGCCAGCAGTGAAACTAGCGACGAGCAGTACTTC.

The V and J genes are TRBV27 and TRBJ1-6; 8 bases map to TRBD1. V shed 5 bases and J 15 bases; nucleotides not matched to a gene: 15. The length of the CDR3 is 15 residues. CDR1 and CDR2 from the germline V gene are MNHEY and SMNVEV (reference sequence). The CDR3 nucleotides read TGTGCCAGCAGTCCCTGGGACAACAGGGGGATACGCCTCCACTTT. It yields the protein CASSPWDNRGIRLHF.

This sequence joins TRBV5-1 and TRBJ1-3; 7 bases map to TRBD1. Germline V gene data show CDR1 as SGHRS and CDR2 as YFSETQ. This CDR3 region has 13 residues. V dropped 4 bases and J dropped 9; count of bases not matched to a gene: 7. The CDR3 coding sequence is TGCGCCAGCAGCGACTTAGGGGGCGGCACCATATATTTT. Translated: CASSDLGGGTIYF.

V usage is TRBV15 and J usage is TRBJ1-1; 8 nucleotides line up with TRBD1. The CDR3 sequence is 14 residues long. Germline assignment: CDR1 LNHNV and CDR2 YYDKDF (reference sequence). V shed 3 bases, J shed 6 bases, and the junction held 6 bases outside the gene matches. CDR3 region: CATSSYSGGSEAFF. The CDR3 DNA follows: TGTGCCACCAGCAGCTACTCAGGGGGCTCTGAAGCTTTCTTT.

The chain recombines TRBV27 with TRBJ1-2; maybe TRBD1 (6 bases). Per the germline V gene, CDR1 is MNHEY and CDR2 is SMNVEV (reference sequence). Trimming stripped 3 bases from V and 3 bases from J, with 14 bases between. CDR3 length equals 15 residues. The CDR3 loop is CASSLGQGTYYGYTF. In DNA form, the CDR3 reads TGTGCCAGCAGTTTGGGTCAGGGGACCTACTATGGCTACACCTTC.

This clone was picked up one time. J is TRBJ1-5 and V is TRBV7-2, with D hard to call. From germline, CDR1 is SGHTA and CDR2 FQGNSA. The CDR3 length is 14 residues. The V end lost 8 bases, the J end lost 2 bases, and 13 bases lay between the germline ends. The CDR3 here is CASGPRRCNQPQHF. CDR3 DNA sequence: TGTGCCAGCGGGCCTCGCCGTTGCAATCAGCCCCAGCATTTT.

J is TRBJ1-5 and V is TRBV3-1 (or the pseudogene TRBV3-2); D not resolved. Between the trimmed V and J ends, which lost 4 bases and 2 bases, there was a span of 6 bases. The CDR3 runs 13 residues. From germline, CDR1 is LGHDT and CDR2 YNNKEL (reference sequence). The CDR3 spells CASSLQRNQPQHF. DNA of the CDR3: TGTGCCAGCAGCCTACAGCGCAATCAGCCCCAGCATTTT.

V gene TRBV11-2 combines with J gene TRBJ1-1, with D tentatively TRBD1 (6 bases). Looked up from germline, CDR1 is SGHAT and CDR2 is FQNNGV. V was clipped by 5 bases and J by 4 bases, with 20 bases between them. The CDR3 has 16 residues. The CDR3 loop is CASSPSKGGRTTEAFF. The CDR3 DNA reads as TGTGCCAGCAGCCCTAGTAAGGGGGGGCGCACCACTGAAGCTTTCTTT.

CDR3 loop: CASSKSFAVSWPQHF. As DNA, the CDR3 is TGTGCCAGCAGCAAATCTTTTGCAGTCAGTTGGCCCCAGCATTTT. The V gene is TRBV21-1, the J gene TRBJ1-5; the tabulated D call, TRBD1, remains unverified against the DNA. TRBV21-1 is reported as a pseudogene. The CDR3 length is 15 residues.

The genes are TRBV30 and TRBJ2-1, with TRBD2 identical over 12 bases. Germline CDR1 and CDR2: GTSNPN and SVGIG (reference sequence). The CDR3 contains 18 residues. After removal of 5 bases from V and 2 bases from J, the junction contained 13 bases not matched to a gene. CDR3 sequence reads: CAWGLAGPKSETYNEQFF. The CDR3 DNA follows: TGTGCCTGGGGACTAGCGGGACCCAAATCAGAAACCTACAATGAGCAGTTCTTC.

This chain links TRBV3-1 (or the pseudogene TRBV3-2) with TRBJ2-7; 11 nucleotides line up with TRBD2. V lost 6 bases to trimming and J lost 6 bases; unmatched junction nucleotides: 13. The length of the CDR3 is 16 residues. CDR1 LGHDT and CDR2 YNNKEL come from the germline V gene (reference sequence). DNA for the CDR3: TGTGCCAGCAGTCTAACTGGACTAGCGGGCGGGGTCGAGCAGTACTTC. This gives the protein CASSLTGLAGGVEQYF.

The V and J genes are TRBV6-1 and TRBJ1-1, with D hard to call. CDR3 length: 15 residues. Germline V gives CDR1 MNHNS, CDR2 SASEGT. Trimming pared 3 bases from V and 0 bases from J, leaving 11 bases between. The CDR3 is CASSEFRSMNTEAFF. DNA of the CDR3: TGTGCCAGCAGTGAGTTCAGGTCCATGAACACTGAAGCTTTCTTT.

In its sample, this clone was seen once. The gene calls are TRBV4-1 and TRBJ1-1; D is undetermined. CDR3 size: 17 residues. Trimming pared 4 bases from V and 0 bases from J, leaving 18 bases between. CDR1 is MGHRA and CDR2 is YSYEKL in the germline V gene. Written as DNA, the CDR3 is TGCGCCAGCAGCCCCCGGGGAGGGATAGAACTGAACACTGAAGCTTTCTTT. Translation: CASSPRGGIELNTEAFF.

The chain employs TRBV2 and TRBJ1-1, with D unclear. Trimming left V 5 bases short and J 1 base short, with 8 bases between. CDR1 and CDR2 (germline): SNHLY, FYNNEI. This CDR3 spans 13 amino acids. As DNA, the CDR3 is TGTGCCAGCAGTACAGAGAAGAACACTGAAGCTTTCTTT. Translation: CASSTEKNTEAFF.

V usage is TRBV3-1 (or the pseudogene TRBV3-2) and J usage is TRBJ1-2, with a tentative D call TRBD1 (5 bases). V was clipped by 4 bases and J by 8 bases, with 17 bases between them. This CDR3 is 14 amino acids long. Looked up from germline, CDR1 is LGHDT and CDR2 is YNNKEL (reference sequence). CDR3 nucleotide sequence: TGTGCCAGCAGCCCGGGTGTCAGGGCGCAAGGCTACACCTTC. Amino acid sequence: CASSPGVRAQGYTF.

The genes are TRBV2 and TRBJ1-5; the D is unclear. The V gene's germline CDR1 is SNHLY and CDR2 FYNNEI. Trimming removed 6 bases at V and 0 bases at J, with 9 bases between. There are 14 residues in the CDR3. In nucleotides, the CDR3 is TGTGCCAGCAGGAGCAGGTATAGCAATCAGCCCCAGCATTTT. It translates to CASRSRYSNQPQHF.

This clone turned up a few times. V and J are TRBV19 and TRBJ1-1; D ambiguous. The germline V and J ends were trimmed by 6 bases and 1 base, with 9 bases remaining between them. CDR3 size: 13 residues. Germline lookup yields CDR1 LNHDA and CDR2 SQIVND (reference sequence). The CDR3 reads CASRRQPNTEAFF. CDR3 in DNA: TGTGCCAGTAGACGACAACCGAACACTGAAGCTTTCTTT.

J is TRBJ1-3 and V is TRBV28, with TRBD1 matching over 7 bases. After removal of 7 bases from V and 3 bases from J, the junction contained 6 bases not matched to a gene. From germline, CDR1 is MDHEN and CDR2 SYDVKM. The CDR3 consists of 14 residues. The CDR3 DNA follows: TGTGCCAGCACCCCAGGGACAGTTGGAAACACCATATATTTT. This translates into CASTPGTVGNTIYF. The full variable domain, completed using reference TRBV28 and TRBJ1-3, is DVKVTQSSRYLVKRTGEKVFLECVQDMDHENMFWYRQDPGLGLRLIYFSYDVKMKEKGDIPEGYSVSREKKERFSLILESASTNQTSMYLCASTPGTVGNTIYFGEGSWLTVV.

This chain connects TRBV5-4 to TRBJ2-5; TRBD2 aligns across 7 bases. This CDR3 is built from 14 residues. V trimming: 1 base; J trimming: 2 bases; junction bases outside the gene matches: 2. Germline V CDR1 and CDR2: SGHNT, YYREEE (reference sequence). This CDR3 is CASSLKAGQETQYF. The CDR3 nucleotides read TGTGCCAGCAGCTTGAAAGCGGGACAAGAGACCCAGTACTTC.

This clone was seen more than once but under ten times. The chain uses TRBV29-1 and TRBJ1-5, with 7 nucleotides matching TRBD1. This CDR3 region has 13 residues. The germline CDR1 and CDR2 sequences are SQVTM and ANQGSEA. The V segment lost 4 bases and the J segment 3 bases; nucleotides outside the gene matches: 3. The CDR3 coding sequence is TGCAGCGTTGGCGACAGGGACAATCAGCCCCAGCATTTT. It yields the protein CSVGDRDNQPQHF.

The sample holds a few counts of this clone. J is TRBJ1-2 and V is TRBV4-2; D remains unclear. CDR1 LGHNA and CDR2 YNFKEQ come from the germline V gene. The CDR3 has 14 residues. V was shortened by 0 bases and J by 9 bases, with 14 bases between the two germline ends. CDR3 loop: CASSQEGTAVSYTF. CDR3 nucleotides: TGTGCCAGCAGCCAAGAGGGTACAGCTGTAAGCTACACCTTC.

This chain joins TRBV29-1 and TRBJ1-4, with a tentative D call TRBD1 (6 bases). V lost 6 bases, J lost 3 bases, and 17 bases lay in between. This CDR3 spans 15 amino acids. Germline CDR1 reads SQVTM; CDR2 reads ANQGSEA. CDR3 amino acids: CSVGLAQGPNEKLFF. Here the CDR3 DNA reads TGCAGCGTGGGTCTTGCACAGGGCCCTAATGAAAAACTGTTTTTT.

V gene TRBV5-1 combines with J gene TRBJ2-3; tentatively, D is TRBD1 (6 bases). CDR3 length equals 14 residues. Trimming stripped 4 bases from V and 3 bases from J, with 12 bases between. Germline V gene lookup returns CDR1 SGHRS and CDR2 YFSETQ. The CDR3 DNA sequence: TGCGCCAGCAGCCTTGGGACATTGACAGATACGCAGTATTTT. Residues: CASSLGTLTDTQYF.

This chain links TRBV6-5 with TRBJ2-3; D is ambiguous. CDR1 is MNHEY and CDR2 is SVGAGI in the germline V gene. The CDR3 loop spans 12 amino acids. Trimming removed 6 bases at V and 6 bases at J, with 10 bases between. CDR3 loop: CASSRRYDTQYF. The DNA of the CDR3 is TGTGCCAGCAGCCGCCGGTATGATACGCAGTATTTT.

The rearrangement links TRBV6-5 to TRBJ1-5; perhaps TRBD1 as D (6 bases). The CDR3 is 15 amino acids. V lost 6 bases to trimming and J lost 5 bases, with 17 bases between them. Germline V CDR1 and CDR2: MNHEY, SVGAGI. The CDR3 bases are TGTGCCAGCAGGCCTCCAGGGGCCATTTATCAGCCCCAGCATTTT. It yields the protein CASRPPGAIYQPQHF.

The chain has TRBV28 and TRBJ2-1, with 10 bases matching TRBD1. Germline CDR1 reads MDHEN; CDR2 reads SYDVKM. This CDR3 comprises 18 residues. V trimming: 5 bases; J trimming: 1 base; junction bases outside the gene matches: 11. DNA of the CDR3: TGTGCCAGCAGTCCCGGGACAGGGGCCCTTCGGTCCTACAATGAGCAGTTCTTC. It is translated as CASSPGTGALRSYNEQFF.